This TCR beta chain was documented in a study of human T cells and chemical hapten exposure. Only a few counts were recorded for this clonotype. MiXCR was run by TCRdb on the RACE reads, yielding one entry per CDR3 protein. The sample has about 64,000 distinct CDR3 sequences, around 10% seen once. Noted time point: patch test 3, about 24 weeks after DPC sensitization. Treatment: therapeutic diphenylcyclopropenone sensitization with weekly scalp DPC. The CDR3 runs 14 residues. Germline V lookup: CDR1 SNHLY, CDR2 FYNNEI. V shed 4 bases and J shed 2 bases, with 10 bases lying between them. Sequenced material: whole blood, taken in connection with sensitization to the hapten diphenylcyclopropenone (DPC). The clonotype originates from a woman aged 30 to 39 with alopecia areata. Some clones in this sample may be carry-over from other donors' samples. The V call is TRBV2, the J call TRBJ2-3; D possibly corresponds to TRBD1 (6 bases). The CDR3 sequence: CASSVRTVTDTQYF. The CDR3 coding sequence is TGTGCCAGCAGTGTGAGGACAGTCACAGATACGCAGTATTTT. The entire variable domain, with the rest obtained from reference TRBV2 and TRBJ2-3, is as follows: EPEVTQTPSHQVTQMGQEVILRCVPISNHLYFYWYRQILGQKVEFLVSFYNNEISEKSEIFDDQFSVERPDGSNFTLKIRSTKLEDSAMYFCASSVRTVTDTQYFGPGTRLTVL.